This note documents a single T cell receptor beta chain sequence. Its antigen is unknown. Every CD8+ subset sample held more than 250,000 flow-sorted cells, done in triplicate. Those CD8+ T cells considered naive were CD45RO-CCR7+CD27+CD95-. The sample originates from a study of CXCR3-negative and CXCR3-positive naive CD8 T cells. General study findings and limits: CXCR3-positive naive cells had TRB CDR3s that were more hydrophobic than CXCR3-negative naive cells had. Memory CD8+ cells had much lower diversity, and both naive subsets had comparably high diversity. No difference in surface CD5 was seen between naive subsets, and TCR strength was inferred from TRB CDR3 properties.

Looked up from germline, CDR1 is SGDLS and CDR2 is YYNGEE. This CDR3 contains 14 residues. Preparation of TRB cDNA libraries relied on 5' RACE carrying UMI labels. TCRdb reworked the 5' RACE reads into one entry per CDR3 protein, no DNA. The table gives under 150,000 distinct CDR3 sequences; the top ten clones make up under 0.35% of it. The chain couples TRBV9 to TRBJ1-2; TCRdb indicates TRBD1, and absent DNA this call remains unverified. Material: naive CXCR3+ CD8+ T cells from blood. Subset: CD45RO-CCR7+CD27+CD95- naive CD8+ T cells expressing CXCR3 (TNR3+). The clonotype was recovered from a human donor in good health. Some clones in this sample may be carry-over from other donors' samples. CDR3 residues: CASSVGDRVYGYTF.